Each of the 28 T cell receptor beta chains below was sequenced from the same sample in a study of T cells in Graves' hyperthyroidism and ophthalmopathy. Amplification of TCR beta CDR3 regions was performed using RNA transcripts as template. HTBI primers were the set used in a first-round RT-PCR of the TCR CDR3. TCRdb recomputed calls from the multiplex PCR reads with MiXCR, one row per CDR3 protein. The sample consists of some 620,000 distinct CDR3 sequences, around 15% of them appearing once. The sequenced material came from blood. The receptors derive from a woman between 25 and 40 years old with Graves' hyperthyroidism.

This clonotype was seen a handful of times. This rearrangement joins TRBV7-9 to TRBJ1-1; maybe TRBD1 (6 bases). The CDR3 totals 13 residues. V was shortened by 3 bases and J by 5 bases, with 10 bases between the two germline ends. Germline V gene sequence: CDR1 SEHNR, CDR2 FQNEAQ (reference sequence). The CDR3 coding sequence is TGTGCCAGCAGCTTTACAGGGAGAACTGAAGCTTTCTTT. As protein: CASSFTGRTEAFF.

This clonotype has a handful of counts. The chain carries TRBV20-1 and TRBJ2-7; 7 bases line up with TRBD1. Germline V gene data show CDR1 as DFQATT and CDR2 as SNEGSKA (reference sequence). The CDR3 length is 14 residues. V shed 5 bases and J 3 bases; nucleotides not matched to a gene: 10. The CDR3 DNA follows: TGCAGTGCTCGCCTCCGACAGGGAATCTACGAGCAGTACTTC. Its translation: CSARLRQGIYEQYF.

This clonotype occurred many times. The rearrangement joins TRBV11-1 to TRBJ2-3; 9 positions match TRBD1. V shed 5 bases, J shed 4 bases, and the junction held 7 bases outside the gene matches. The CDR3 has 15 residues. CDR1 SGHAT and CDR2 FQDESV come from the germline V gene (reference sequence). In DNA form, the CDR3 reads TGTGCCAGCAGCCCGGGACAGGGATTGGCAGATACGCAGTATTTT. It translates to CASSPGQGLADTQYF.

The CDR3 coding sequence is TGTGCCAGCAGTGTTGCGGGAGGGCTCAATGAGCAGTTCTTC. It codes for CASSVAGGLNEQFF. This sequence joins TRBV2 and TRBJ2-1, with TRBD2 identical over 9 bases. The CDR3 contains 14 residues. Germline V CDR1 and CDR2: SNHLY, FYNNEI. Unmatched junction bases numbered 4, after V lost 4 bases and J lost 6 bases. Using reference TRBV2 and TRBJ2-1 for the parts outside the CDR3, the full variable domain is EPEVTQTPSHQVTQMGQEVILRCVPISNHLYFYWYRQILGQKVEFLVSFYNNEISEKSEIFDDQFSVERPDGSNFTLKIRSTKLEDSAMYFCASSVAGGLNEQFFGPGTRLTVL.

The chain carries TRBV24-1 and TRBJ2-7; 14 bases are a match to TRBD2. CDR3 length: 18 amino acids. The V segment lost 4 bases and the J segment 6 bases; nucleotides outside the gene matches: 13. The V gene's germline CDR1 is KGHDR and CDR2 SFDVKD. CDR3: CATSDPWRTSGRTSEQYF. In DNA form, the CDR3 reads TGTGCCACCAGTGACCCGTGGAGGACTAGCGGGAGGACCTCCGAGCAGTACTTC.

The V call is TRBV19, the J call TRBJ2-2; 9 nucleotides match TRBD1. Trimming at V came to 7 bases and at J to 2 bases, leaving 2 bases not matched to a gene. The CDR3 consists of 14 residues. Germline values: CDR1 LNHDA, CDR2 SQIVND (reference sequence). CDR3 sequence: CASTDRGNTGELFF. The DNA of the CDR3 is TGTGCCAGTACGGACAGGGGCAACACCGGGGAGCTGTTTTTT.

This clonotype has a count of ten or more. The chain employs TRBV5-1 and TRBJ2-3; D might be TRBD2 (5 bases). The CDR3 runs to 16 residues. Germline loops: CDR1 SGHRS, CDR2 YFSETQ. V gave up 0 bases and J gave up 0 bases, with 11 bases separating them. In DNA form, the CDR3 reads TGCGCCAGCAGCTTGGTCAGTACGGGGAGCACAGATACGCAGTATTTT. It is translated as CASSLVSTGSTDTQYF.

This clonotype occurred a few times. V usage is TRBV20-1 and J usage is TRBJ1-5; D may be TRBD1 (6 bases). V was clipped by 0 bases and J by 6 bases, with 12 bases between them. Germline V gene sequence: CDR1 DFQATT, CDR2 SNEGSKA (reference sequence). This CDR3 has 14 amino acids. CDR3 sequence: CSAREVGGGQPQHF. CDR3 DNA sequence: TGCAGTGCTAGAGAGGTCGGGGGCGGTCAGCCCCAGCATTTT.

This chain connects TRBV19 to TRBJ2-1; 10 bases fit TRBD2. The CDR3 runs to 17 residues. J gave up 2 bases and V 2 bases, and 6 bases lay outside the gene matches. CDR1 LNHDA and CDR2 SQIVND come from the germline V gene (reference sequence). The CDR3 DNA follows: TGTGCCAGTAGTATATCTAGCGGGAGCTGGACCTACAATGAGCAGTTCTTC. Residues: CASSISSGSWTYNEQFF.

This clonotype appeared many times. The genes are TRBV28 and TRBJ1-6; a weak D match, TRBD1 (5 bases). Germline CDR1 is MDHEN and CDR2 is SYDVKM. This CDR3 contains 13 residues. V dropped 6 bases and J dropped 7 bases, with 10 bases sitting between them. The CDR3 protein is CASSWSGNSPLHF. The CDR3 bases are TGTGCCAGCAGCTGGTCAGGGAATTCACCCCTCCACTTT.

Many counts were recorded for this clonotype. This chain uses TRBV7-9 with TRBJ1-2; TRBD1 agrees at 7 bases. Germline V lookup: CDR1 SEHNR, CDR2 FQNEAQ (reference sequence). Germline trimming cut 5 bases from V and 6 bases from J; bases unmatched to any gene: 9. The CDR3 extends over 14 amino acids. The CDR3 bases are TGTGCCAGCAGCCACCGACAGGGCCGCCATGGCTACACCTTC. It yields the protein CASSHRQGRHGYTF.

The CDR3 here is CASSQPGQGEDEQYF. CDR3 DNA sequence: TGTGCCAGCAGCCAACCTGGACAGGGGGAGGACGAGCAGTACTTC. V and J are TRBV11-3 and TRBJ2-7; TRBD1 matches at 10 bases. Per germline, CDR1 SGHNT and CDR2 YENEEA. The CDR3 contains 15 residues. V shed 5 bases and J 5 bases; nucleotides not matched to a gene: 9.

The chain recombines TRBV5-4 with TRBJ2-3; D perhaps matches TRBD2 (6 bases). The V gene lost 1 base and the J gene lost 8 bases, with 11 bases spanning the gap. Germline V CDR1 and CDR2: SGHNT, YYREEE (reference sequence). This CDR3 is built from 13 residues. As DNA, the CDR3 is TGTGCCAGCAGCTTGAGGGGAGGCGGTACGCAGTATTTT. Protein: CASSLRGGGTQYF.

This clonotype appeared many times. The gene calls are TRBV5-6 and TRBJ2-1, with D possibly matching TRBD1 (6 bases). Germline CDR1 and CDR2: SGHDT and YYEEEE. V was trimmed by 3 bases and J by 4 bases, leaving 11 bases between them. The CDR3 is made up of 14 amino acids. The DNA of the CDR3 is TGTGCCAGCAGCTCCGGGACACAATACAATGAGCAGTTCTTC. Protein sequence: CASSSGTQYNEQFF.

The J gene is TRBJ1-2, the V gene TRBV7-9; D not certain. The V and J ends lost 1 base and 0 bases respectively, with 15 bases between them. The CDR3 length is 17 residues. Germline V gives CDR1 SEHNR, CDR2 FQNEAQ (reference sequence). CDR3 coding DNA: TGTGCCAGCAGCTTAGGCTTGGGCCAGTCAGCTAACTATGGCTACACCTTC. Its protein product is CASSLGLGQSANYGYTF.

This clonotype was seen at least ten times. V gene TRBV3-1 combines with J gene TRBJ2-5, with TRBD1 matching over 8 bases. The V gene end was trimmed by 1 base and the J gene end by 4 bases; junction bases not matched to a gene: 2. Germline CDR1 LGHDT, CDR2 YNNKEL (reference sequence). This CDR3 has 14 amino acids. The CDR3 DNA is TGTGCCAGCAGCCAAGCCGGGACAGGAGAGACCCAGTACTTC. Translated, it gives CASSQAGTGETQYF.

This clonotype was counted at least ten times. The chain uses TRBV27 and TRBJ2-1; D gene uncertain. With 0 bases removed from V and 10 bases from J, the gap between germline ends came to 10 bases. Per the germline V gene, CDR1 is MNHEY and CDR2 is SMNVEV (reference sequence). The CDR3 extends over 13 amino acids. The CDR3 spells CASSLSPEVEQFF. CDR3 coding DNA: TGTGCCAGCAGTTTATCGCCAGAGGTGGAGCAGTTCTTC.

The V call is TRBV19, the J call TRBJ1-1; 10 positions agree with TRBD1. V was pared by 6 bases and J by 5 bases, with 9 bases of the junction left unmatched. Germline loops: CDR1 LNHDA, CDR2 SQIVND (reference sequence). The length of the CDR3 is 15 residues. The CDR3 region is CASRTDRGQETEAFF. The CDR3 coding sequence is TGTGCCAGTAGGACTGACAGGGGGCAGGAGACTGAAGCTTTCTTT.

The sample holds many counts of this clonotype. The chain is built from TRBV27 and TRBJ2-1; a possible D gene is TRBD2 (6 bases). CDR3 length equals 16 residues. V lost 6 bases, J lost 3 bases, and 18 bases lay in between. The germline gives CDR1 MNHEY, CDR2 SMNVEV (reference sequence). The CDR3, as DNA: TGTGCCAGCAGCCCGAACGGGGGTTTGAACTACAATGAGCAGTTCTTC. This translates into CASSPNGGLNYNEQFF.

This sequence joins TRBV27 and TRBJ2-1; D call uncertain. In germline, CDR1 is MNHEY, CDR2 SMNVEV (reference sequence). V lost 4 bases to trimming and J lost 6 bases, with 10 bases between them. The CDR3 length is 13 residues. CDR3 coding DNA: TGTGCCAGCAGTTCGACCGTAGGCAATGAGCAGTTCTTC. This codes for CASSSTVGNEQFF.

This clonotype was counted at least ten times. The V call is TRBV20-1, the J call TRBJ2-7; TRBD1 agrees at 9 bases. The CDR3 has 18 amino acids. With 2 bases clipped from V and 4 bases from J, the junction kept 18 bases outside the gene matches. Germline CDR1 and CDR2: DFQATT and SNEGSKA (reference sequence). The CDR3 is CSARPGGGTGKIAYEQYF. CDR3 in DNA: TGCAGTGCTAGACCCGGGGGTGGGACAGGGAAGATTGCGTACGAGCAGTACTTC.

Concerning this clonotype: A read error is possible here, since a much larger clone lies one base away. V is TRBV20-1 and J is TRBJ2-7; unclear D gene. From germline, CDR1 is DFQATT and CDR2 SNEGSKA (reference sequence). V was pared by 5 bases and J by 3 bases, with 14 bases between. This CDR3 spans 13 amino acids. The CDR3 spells CSALPSLGYEQYF. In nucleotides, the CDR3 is TGCAGTGCTCTCCCATCATTGGGCTACGAGCAGTACTTC.

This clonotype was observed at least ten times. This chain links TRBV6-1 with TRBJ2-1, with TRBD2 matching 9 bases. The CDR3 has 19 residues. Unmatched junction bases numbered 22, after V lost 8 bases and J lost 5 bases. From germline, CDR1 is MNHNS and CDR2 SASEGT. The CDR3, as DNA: TGTGCCAGCGATCGGCCCCTGCGGGAGGGCTTTCATACGGACAATGAGCAGTTCTTC. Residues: CASDRPLREGFHTDNEQFF.

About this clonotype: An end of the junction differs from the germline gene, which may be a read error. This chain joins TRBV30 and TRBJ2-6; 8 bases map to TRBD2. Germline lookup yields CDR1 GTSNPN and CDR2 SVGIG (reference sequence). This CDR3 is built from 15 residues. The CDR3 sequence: CACRRGAGGANVLTF. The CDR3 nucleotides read TGCGCCTGTAGGCGGGGGGCGGGTGGGGCCAACGTCCTGACTTTC.

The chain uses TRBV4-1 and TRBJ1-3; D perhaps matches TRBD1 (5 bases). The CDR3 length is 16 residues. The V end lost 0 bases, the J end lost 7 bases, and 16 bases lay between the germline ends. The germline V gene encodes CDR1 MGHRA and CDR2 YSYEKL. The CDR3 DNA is TGCGCCAGCAGCCAAGATGGGACGGTGAAGGGCAACACCATATATTTT. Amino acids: CASSQDGTVKGNTIYF.

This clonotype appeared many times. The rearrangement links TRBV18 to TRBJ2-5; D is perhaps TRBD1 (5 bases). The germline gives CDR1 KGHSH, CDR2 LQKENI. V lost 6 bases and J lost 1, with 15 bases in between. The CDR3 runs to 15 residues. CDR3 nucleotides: TGTGCCAGCTCCCCAGGGTGGGGAACCCAAGAGACCCAGTACTTC. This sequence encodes CASSPGWGTQETQYF.

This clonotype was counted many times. The chain's CDR3 is CASTRQNEKLFF. CDR3 bases: TGTGCCAGCACCCGACAGAATGAAAAACTGTTTTTT. This chain uses TRBV16 with TRBJ1-4; perhaps TRBD1 as D (5 bases). Per germline, CDR1 KGHSY and CDR2 FQNENV. The CDR3 is made up of 12 amino acids. The V end lost 7 bases, the J end lost 5 bases, and 8 bases lay between the germline ends.

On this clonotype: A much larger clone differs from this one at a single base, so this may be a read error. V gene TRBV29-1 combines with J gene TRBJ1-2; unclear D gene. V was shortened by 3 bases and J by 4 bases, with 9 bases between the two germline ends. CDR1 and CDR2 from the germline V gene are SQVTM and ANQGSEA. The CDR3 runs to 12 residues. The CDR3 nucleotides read TGCAGCGTTGACAAGGGATCCTATGGCTACACCTTC. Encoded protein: CSVDKGSYGYTF. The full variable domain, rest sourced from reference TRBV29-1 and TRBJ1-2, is SAVISQKPSRDICQRGTSLTIQCQVDSQVTMMFWYRQQPGQSLTLIATANQGSEATYESGFVIDKFPISRPNLTFSTLTVSNMSPEDSSIYLCSVDKGSYGYTFGSGTRLTVV.